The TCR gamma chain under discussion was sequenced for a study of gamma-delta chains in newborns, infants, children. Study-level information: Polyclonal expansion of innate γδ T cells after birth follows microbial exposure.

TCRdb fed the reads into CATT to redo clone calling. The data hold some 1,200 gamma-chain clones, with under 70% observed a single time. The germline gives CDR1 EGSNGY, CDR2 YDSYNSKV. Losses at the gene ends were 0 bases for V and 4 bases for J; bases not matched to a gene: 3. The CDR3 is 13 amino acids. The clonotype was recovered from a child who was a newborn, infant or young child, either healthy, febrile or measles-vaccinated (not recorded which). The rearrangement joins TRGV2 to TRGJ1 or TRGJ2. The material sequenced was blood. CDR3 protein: CATWDGPYYKKLF. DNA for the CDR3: TGTGCCACCTGGGACGGGCCGTATTATAAGAAACTCTTT.